These 28 T cell receptor beta chains came from one sample sequenced in a study of cytotoxic CD8 clonotypes in ibrutinib-treated CLL. Repertoires were generated with immunoSEQ multiplex PCR, while TCRdb's copy carries only in-frame clones and drops some. The sample holds roughly 250,000 clones, less than 75% seen once. This sample comprised PBMCs, obtained after 24 months of ibrutinib treatment. The source of these receptors is a human donor with chronic lymphocytic leukemia.

The V gene is TRBV27, the J gene TRBJ2-1, with TRBD2 identical over 12 bases. Germline V gene lookup returns CDR1 MNHEY and CDR2 SMNVEV (reference sequence). The CDR3 spans 15 residues. V lost 2 bases and J lost 7; bases outside the gene matches: 3. The CDR3 region is CASSLRLAGENEQFF. CDR3 sequence (DNA): TGTGCCAGCAGTTTAAGACTAGCGGGAGAAAATGAGCAGTTCTTC.

V usage is TRBV7-8 and J usage is TRBJ2-1, with D perhaps matching TRBD1 or TRBD2 (5 bases each). Trimming left V 6 bases short and J 8 bases short, with 17 bases between. Germline V gives CDR1 SGHVS, CDR2 FQNEAQ. The CDR3 runs 14 residues. The CDR3 DNA follows: TGTGCCAGCAGAACCGGGGTAGGGGTCGATGAGCAGTTCTTC. As protein: CASRTGVGVDEQFF.

The genes are TRBV14 and TRBJ2-1; no definite D call. The CDR3 runs to 12 residues. Trimming removed 3 bases from V and 10 bases from J, with 10 bases in between. Germline CDR1 and CDR2: SGHDN and FVKESK. CDR3 nucleotide sequence: TGTGCCAGCAGCCATACCGAACGGGAGCAGTTCTTC. Protein: CASSHTEREQFF. The full variable domain, in which reference TRBV14 and TRBJ2-1 provide the parts outside the CDR3, is EAGVTQFPSHSVIEKGQTVTLRCDPISGHDNLYWYRRVMGKEIKFLLHFVKESKQDESGMPNNRFLAERTGGTYSTLKVQPAELEDSGVYFCASSHTEREQFFGPGTRLTVL.

V gene TRBV9 combines with J gene TRBJ2-5, with 8 bases that match TRBD1. The length of the CDR3 is 15 residues. Germline V gene data show CDR1 as SGDLS and CDR2 as YYNGEE. V shed 0 bases, J shed 0 bases, and the junction held 1 base outside the gene matches. For the CDR3, the DNA is TGTGCCAGCAGCGTAGGACAGGGGAACCAAGAGACCCAGTACTTC. Translated, it gives CASSVGQGNQETQYF.

J is TRBJ1-2 and V is TRBV14; 8 bases agree with TRBD1. Germline loops: CDR1 SGHDN, CDR2 FVKESK. Trimming at V came to 4 bases and at J to 7 bases, leaving 11 bases not matched to a gene. The CDR3 has 15 amino acids. The CDR3 spells CASSPRGARGLGYTF. Written as DNA, the CDR3 is TGTGCCAGCAGCCCGAGAGGGGCCAGGGGGCTTGGCTACACCTTC.

The chain links TRBV5-5 to TRBJ1-5; 7 nucleotides agree with TRBD1. Germline V lookup: CDR1 SGHKS, CDR2 YYEKEE (reference sequence). V lost 2 bases and J lost 0; bases outside the gene matches: 5. The CDR3 has 16 residues. CDR3: CASSLSGTDSNQPQHF. The DNA of the CDR3 is TGTGCCAGCAGCTTATCCGGGACAGATAGCAATCAGCCCCAGCATTTT.

The chain joins TRBV6-6 to TRBJ2-3; D remains ambiguous. The V and J ends lost 4 bases and 4 bases respectively, with 18 bases between them. This CDR3 has 16 amino acids. CDR1 is MNHNY and CDR2 is SVGAGI in the germline V gene (reference sequence). CDR3 residues: CASSFSRAPPADTQYF. CDR3 bases: TGTGCCAGCAGTTTCAGTCGGGCCCCACCGGCAGATACGCAGTATTTT.

The chain links TRBV13 to TRBJ2-7; 12 bases agree with TRBD1. V was pared by 10 bases and J by 5 bases, with 9 bases of the junction left unmatched. Germline V lookup: CDR1 PRHDT, CDR2 FYEKMQ (reference sequence). The length of the CDR3 is 14 residues. The chain's CDR3 is CANLRDRGPHEQYF. Written as DNA, the CDR3 is TGTGCCAACCTCCGGGACAGGGGGCCCCACGAGCAGTACTTC.

The chain is built from TRBV6-6 and TRBJ2-5; 8 bases are shared with TRBD1. The germline V gene encodes CDR1 MNHNY and CDR2 SVGAGI (reference sequence). V lost 4 bases, J lost 7 bases, and 11 bases stayed unmatched. CDR3 length equals 15 residues. CDR3 protein: CASSLPRDRLSTQYF. For the CDR3, the DNA is TGTGCCAGCAGTTTACCCCGGGACAGGCTGTCGACCCAGTACTTC.

V and J are TRBV11-3 and TRBJ2-5; no definite D call. The CDR3 sequence is 14 residues long. Germline V gene data show CDR1 as SGHNT and CDR2 as YENEEA. Between the trimmed V and J ends, which lost 2 bases and 0 bases, there was a span of 7 bases. In DNA form, the CDR3 reads TGTGCCAGCAGCTTAACGGCTTACCAAGAGACCCAGTACTTC. It encodes CASSLTAYQETQYF.

The chain has TRBV7-9 and TRBJ2-7, with TRBD1 identical over 10 bases. The CDR3 has 18 amino acids. After removal of 4 bases from V and 3 bases from J, the junction contained 15 bases not matched to a gene. Germline V CDR1 and CDR2: SEHNR, FQNEAQ (reference sequence). The CDR3 sequence: CASSSSPFDRGLIYEQYF. The CDR3 DNA follows: TGTGCCAGCAGCTCGAGCCCCTTCGACAGGGGGCTGATCTACGAGCAGTACTTC.

The chain has TRBV13 and TRBJ2-7, with 12 bases that match TRBD1. The germline gives CDR1 PRHDT, CDR2 FYEKMQ (reference sequence). This CDR3 comprises 15 residues. V was clipped by 3 bases and J by 6 bases; unmatched bases: 6. The DNA for the CDR3 is TGTGCCAGCAGCTTGGGGGACAGGGGGCAATCCGAGCAGTACTTC. This encodes CASSLGDRGQSEQYF.

The chain links TRBV5-6 to TRBJ2-3; D unresolved. Germline CDR1 reads SGHDT; CDR2 reads YYEEEE. This CDR3 is 14 amino acids long. Trimming removed 0 bases from V and 4 bases from J, with 9 bases in between. CDR3 DNA: TGTGCCAGCAGCTTGGGAGGCCTTCCAGATACGCAGTATTTT. Its protein is CASSLGGLPDTQYF.

The CDR3 sequence: CSVEGRDKEKLFF. DNA of the CDR3: TGCAGCGTTGAAGGGAGGGACAAGGAAAAACTGTTTTTT. This chain uses TRBV29-1 with TRBJ1-4; a possible D gene is TRBD1 (6 bases). CDR3 length equals 13 residues. The germline V and J ends were trimmed by 1 base and 8 bases, with 11 bases remaining between them. CDR1 and CDR2 from the germline V gene are SQVTM and ANQGSEA.

The chain links TRBV28 to TRBJ2-5; a weak D match, TRBD2 (6 bases). CDR3 size: 14 residues. In germline, CDR1 is MDHEN, CDR2 SYDVKM. V dropped 4 bases and J dropped 5 bases, with 14 bases sitting between them. The CDR3 is CASSSYSGGETQYF. CDR3 coding DNA: TGTGCCAGCAGTTCTTATTCCGGAGGGGAGACCCAGTACTTC.

The chain combines TRBV9 with TRBJ1-2, with D possibly matching TRBD1 (5 bases). Trimming removed 6 bases at V and 5 bases at J, with 20 bases between. From germline, CDR1 is SGDLS and CDR2 YYNGEE. CDR3 size: 15 residues. CDR3 residues: CASTKTTGRIYGYTF. In DNA, the CDR3 is TGTGCCAGCACCAAAACCACGGGACGGATTTATGGCTACACCTTC. The whole variable domain, filled in from reference TRBV9 and TRBJ1-2, reads DSGVTQTPKHLITATGQRVTLRCSPRSGDLSVYWYQQSLDQGLQFLIQYYNGEERAKGNILERFSAQQFPDLHSELNLSSLELGDSALYFCASTKTTGRIYGYTFGSGTRLTVV.

This rearrangement joins TRBV28 to TRBJ1-2, with 8 bases lining up with TRBD1. The length of the CDR3 is 14 residues. J was trimmed by 4 bases and V by 3 bases; bases with no gene match: 4. Germline V lookup: CDR1 MDHEN, CDR2 SYDVKM. CDR3 amino acids: CASSLADRVYGYTF. CDR3 coding DNA: TGTGCCAGCAGTTTGGCGGACAGGGTCTATGGCTACACCTTC.

The chain combines TRBV28 with TRBJ2-7; 8 nucleotides match TRBD1. The germline gives CDR1 MDHEN, CDR2 SYDVKM. This CDR3 region has 15 residues. V was clipped by 5 bases and J by 3 bases; unmatched bases: 9. Here the CDR3 DNA reads TGTGCCAGCAGTCCAATAGGACAGGGAGGCTACGAGCAGTACTTC. It specifies CASSPIGQGGYEQYF.

The gene calls are TRBV7-9 and TRBJ2-1, with D possibly matching TRBD2 (5 bases). V was clipped by 2 bases and J by 7 bases, with 12 bases between them. CDR3 size: 14 residues. Germline V lookup: CDR1 SEHNR, CDR2 FQNEAQ (reference sequence). CDR3 region: CASSLLDQRNEQFF. The CDR3, as DNA: TGTGCCAGCAGCTTACTGGACCAGCGGAATGAGCAGTTCTTC.

The chain has TRBV6-5 and TRBJ2-3, with unresolved D. Germline V gene sequence: CDR1 MNHEY, CDR2 SVGAGI. V shed 2 bases and J shed 6 bases, with 6 bases lying between them. The CDR3 contains 12 residues. As DNA, the CDR3 is TGTGCCAGCAGTTACGGGATGGATACGCAGTATTTT. Translated: CASSYGMDTQYF.

The rearrangement joins TRBV28 to TRBJ1-4, with 12 bases fitting TRBD1. CDR3 size: 12 residues. The V gene's germline CDR1 is MDHEN and CDR2 SYDVKM. The CDR3 coding sequence is TGTTCGGTGGGGACAGGGGGCGGAAAACTGTTTTTT. Translating it yields CSVGTGGGKLFF.

The V gene is TRBV29-1, the J gene TRBJ1-1; D call uncertain. The CDR3 totals 13 residues. Trimming pared 6 bases from V and 3 bases from J, leaving 14 bases between. Germline assignment: CDR1 SQVTM and CDR2 ANQGSEA. CDR3 sequence: CSVAKTGYTEAFF. The CDR3, as DNA: TGCAGCGTCGCCAAGACGGGGTACACTGAAGCTTTCTTT.

J is TRBJ2-7 and V is TRBV28; the match to TRBD2 covers 13 bases. CDR1 MDHEN and CDR2 SYDVKM come from the germline V gene. The V gene end was trimmed by 9 bases and the J gene end by 0 bases; junction bases not matched to a gene: 5. The CDR3 has 15 amino acids. The CDR3 coding sequence is TGTGCCAGTGGGACTAGCGGGATTGACTCCTACGAGCAGTACTTC. Amino acids: CASGTSGIDSYEQYF.

Only a few counts were recorded for this clone. The CDR3 spells CASSPSSGAGSSYNEQFF. The CDR3 bases are TGTGCCAGCAGCCCCTCGTCAGGAGCGGGAAGCTCCTACAATGAGCAGTTCTTC. The gene calls are TRBV7-2 and TRBJ2-1; TRBD2 aligns across 7 bases. The V segment lost 5 bases and the J segment 0 bases; nucleotides outside the gene matches: 13. Germline CDR1 reads SGHTA; CDR2 reads FQGNSA. The CDR3 extends over 18 amino acids.

The CDR3: CASSVALQKGDEQFF. The CDR3 DNA sequence: TGTGCCAGCAGCGTAGCTCTACAGAAGGGCGATGAGCAGTTCTTC. The chain employs TRBV9 and TRBJ2-1, with D uncertain. This CDR3 has 15 amino acids. V lost 0 bases and J lost 8, with 15 bases in between. Germline V gene data show CDR1 as SGDLS and CDR2 as YYNGEE. Full variable domain (remainder filled in from reference TRBV9 and TRBJ2-1): DSGVTQTPKHLITATGQRVTLRCSPRSGDLSVYWYQQSLDQGLQFLIQYYNGEERAKGNILERFSAQQFPDLHSELNLSSLELGDSALYFCASSVALQKGDEQFFGPGTRLTVL.

V and J are TRBV11-3 and TRBJ2-1, with 10 bases lining up with TRBD2. Germline V CDR1 and CDR2: SGHNT, YENEEA. J was trimmed by 9 bases and V by 5 bases; bases with no gene match: 10. This CDR3 is 15 amino acids long. The CDR3 protein is CASSVGVAGGGEQFF. The DNA of the CDR3 is TGTGCCAGCAGCGTAGGGGTAGCGGGAGGTGGTGAGCAGTTCTTC.

This chain links TRBV9 with TRBJ2-3; 8 bases map to TRBD1. The germline gives CDR1 SGDLS, CDR2 YYNGEE. J was trimmed by 4 bases and V by 3 bases; bases with no gene match: 10. This CDR3 region has 16 residues. CDR3 nucleotides: TGTGCCAGCAGCGCCCTCCGGACAGGGTCGGCAGATACGCAGTATTTT. Its protein product is CASSALRTGSADTQYF.

J is TRBJ2-7 and V is TRBV9; the D is unclear. This CDR3 contains 14 residues. V dropped 4 bases and J dropped 2 bases, with 13 bases sitting between them. Germline assignment: CDR1 SGDLS and CDR2 YYNGEE. The CDR3 here is CASSSPTRTYEQYF. CDR3 nucleotides: TGTGCCAGCAGCTCACCCACACGAACCTACGAGCAGTACTTC.